This entry lists 11 T cell receptor beta chains sequenced from one sample in a study of blood T cell repertoires in COVID-19. TCRdb's copy holds only in-frame clones and misses some; the assay was immunoSEQ multiplex PCR. Found here are under 250,000 clones, about 84% of them singletons; the top ten hold approximately 4.6%. The sample taken for sequencing was PBMCs or T cells enriched from blood (not recorded which). The origin of the receptors is a young man with acute COVID-19.

This sequence joins TRBV30 and TRBJ1-2; D is perhaps TRBD1 (6 bases). The CDR3 sequence is 12 residues long. The V gene lost 0 bases and the J gene lost 4 bases, with 6 bases spanning the gap. The germline V gene has CDR1 GTSNPN and CDR2 SVGIG (reference sequence). CDR3 coding DNA: TGTGCCTGGAGTGTAGGGGGCTATGGCTACACCTTC. Protein product: CAWSVGGYGYTF. The full variable domain, completed using reference TRBV30 and TRBJ1-2, is SQTIHQWPATLVQPVGSPLSLECTVEGTSNPNLYWYRQAAGRGLQLLFYSVGIGQISSEVPQNLSASRPQDRQFILSSKKLLLSDSGFYLCAWSVGGYGYTFGSGTRLTVV.

The chain has TRBV5-1 and TRBJ2-5, with TRBD1 identical over 11 bases. The germline V gene has CDR1 SGHRS and CDR2 YFSETQ. The CDR3 consists of 16 residues. With V trimmed by 3 bases and J by 5 bases, 9 bases remained unmatched. CDR3 region: CASSWTGGADWETQYF. CDR3 DNA sequence: TGCGCCAGCAGCTGGACAGGGGGCGCAGATTGGGAGACCCAGTACTTC.

This sequence joins TRBV7-2 and TRBJ1-2; 9 positions match TRBD1. Germline V gene lookup returns CDR1 SGHTA and CDR2 FQGNSA. CDR3 length: 16 residues. V was clipped by 4 bases and J by 7 bases; unmatched bases: 13. The CDR3 loop reads CASSSRNLQGAGGYTF. In DNA form, the CDR3 reads TGTGCCAGCAGCTCGAGAAATTTACAGGGGGCTGGTGGCTACACCTTC.

This clone appeared a few times. J is TRBJ2-7 and V is TRBV19, with 9 bases matching TRBD1. Per germline, CDR1 LNHDA and CDR2 SQIVND (reference sequence). The ends lost 5 bases at V and 0 bases at J; junction bases unmatched: 5. This CDR3 region has 15 residues. The CDR3 DNA reads as TGTGCCAGTAGTCCCCGGGACAGGGCCTCCTACGAGCAGTACTTC. As protein: CASSPRDRASYEQYF.

This clone occurred once. CDR3 DNA sequence: TGTGCCTGGAGGAAGCAGGGAGGCACTGAAGCTTTCTTT. Its translation is CAWRKQGGTEAFF. V and J are TRBV30 and TRBJ1-1; D is possibly TRBD1 (5 bases). The germline V gene has CDR1 GTSNPN and CDR2 SVGIG (reference sequence). V lost 3 bases and J lost 4, with 12 bases in between. The CDR3 is 13 residues long.

This clone was picked up one time. V usage is TRBV19 and J usage is TRBJ2-1; TRBD2 aligns across 12 bases. J was trimmed by 15 bases and V by 3 bases; bases with no gene match: 6. The CDR3 is made up of 13 amino acids. Germline V gives CDR1 LNHDA, CDR2 SQIVND (reference sequence). The CDR3 here is CASSILAGGLLFF. CDR3 sequence (DNA): TGTGCCAGTAGTATTCTAGCGGGGGGGTTGCTGTTCTTC.

The V call is TRBV7-2, the J call TRBJ2-3; D remains unclear. This CDR3 region has 13 residues. Trimming took off 1 base at V and 5 bases at J, with 7 bases between the two ends. CDR1 SGHTA and CDR2 FQGNSA come from the germline V gene. The CDR3 DNA reads TGTGCCAGCAGCTTAGTCGCGAGAGATACGCAGTATTTT. Its translation: CASSLVARDTQYF.

This clone occurred once. This sequence joins TRBV3-1 (or the pseudogene TRBV3-2) and TRBJ2-7, with 9 bases aligning to TRBD2. Per germline, CDR1 LGHDT and CDR2 YNNKEL (reference sequence). This CDR3 spans 14 amino acids. V trimming: 3 bases; J trimming: 1 base; junction bases outside the gene matches: 1. CDR3 protein: CASSHAGGSYEQYF. CDR3 nucleotides: TGTGCCAGCAGCCACGCGGGGGGGTCCTACGAGCAGTACTTC.

This clone turned up a few times. V is TRBV18 and J is TRBJ1-1, with unresolved D. CDR3 size: 14 residues. V shed 3 bases and J shed 6 bases, with 14 bases lying between them. Germline V CDR1 and CDR2: KGHSH, LQKENI. CDR3 region: CASSPAQVNPEAFF. The CDR3 DNA sequence: TGTGCCAGCTCACCGGCGCAGGTAAACCCTGAAGCTTTCTTT.

The chain couples TRBV27 to TRBJ2-1; D perhaps matches TRBD2 (6 bases). Trimming pared 8 bases from V and 4 bases from J, leaving 15 bases between. This CDR3 comprises 14 residues. Germline lookup yields CDR1 MNHEY and CDR2 SMNVEV (reference sequence). CDR3: CASWVSGGYNEQFF. The DNA of the CDR3 is TGTGCCAGCTGGGTTAGCGGCGGATACAATGAGCAGTTCTTC.

The rearrangement links TRBV5-1 to TRBJ2-1; 9 bases agree with TRBD2. With 3 bases clipped from V and 8 bases from J, the junction kept 9 bases outside the gene matches. The CDR3 loop spans 15 amino acids. CDR1 is SGHRS, CDR2 YFSETQ, per germline. The CDR3 sequence: CASSYTAGGGYEQFF. In nucleotides, the CDR3 is TGCGCCAGCAGCTACACAGCGGGGGGAGGGTATGAGCAGTTCTTC.